This TCR beta chain was captured by sequencing in a study of blood T cell repertoires in COVID-19. Across the study: Sites across the United States, Italy and Spain contributed samples from acute and convalescent COVID-19. PBMCs, B-cell-depleted T cells, or T cells were the source of the cDNA or gDNA that made up the material.

As originally analysed: By means of reference gene primer amplification, nucleated cell counts were estimated. Some clones are missing from TCRdb's copy, which holds only in-frame ones; the method was immunoSEQ multiplex PCR. V, J and clone size are taken as reported in that table, and D and trimming were inferred from the DNA itself. The sample includes about 170,000 clones, roughly 88% of them seen just once. Germline V CDR1 and CDR2: SGHAT, FQDESV (reference sequence). The ends lost 5 bases at V and 3 bases at J; junction bases unmatched: 10. The CDR3 is 16 amino acids. While infection was still active, Seattle patients were enrolled and then followed longitudinally.

The sequencing sample was made of peripheral blood. The rearrangement uses TRBV11-1 and TRBJ2-3; TRBD1 matches 8 bases. This sequence was found in a man older than 75 with COVID-19, enrolled during active disease. The CDR3 sequence: CASSQLWTGRTDTQYF. The DNA for the CDR3 is TGTGCCAGCAGCCAGCTATGGACAGGGCGAACAGATACGCAGTATTTT.